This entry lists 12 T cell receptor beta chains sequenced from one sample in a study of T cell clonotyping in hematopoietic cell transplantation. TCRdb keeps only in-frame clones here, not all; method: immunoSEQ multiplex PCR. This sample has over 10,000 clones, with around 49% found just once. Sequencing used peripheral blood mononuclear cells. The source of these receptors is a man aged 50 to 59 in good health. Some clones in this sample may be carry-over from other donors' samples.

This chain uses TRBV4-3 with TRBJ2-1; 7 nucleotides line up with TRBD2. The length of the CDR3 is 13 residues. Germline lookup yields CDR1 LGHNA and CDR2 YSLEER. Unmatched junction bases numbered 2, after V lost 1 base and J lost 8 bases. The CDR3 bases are TGCGCCAGCAGCCAAGTGCGGGGGTATGAGCAGTTCTTC. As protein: CASSQVRGYEQFF.

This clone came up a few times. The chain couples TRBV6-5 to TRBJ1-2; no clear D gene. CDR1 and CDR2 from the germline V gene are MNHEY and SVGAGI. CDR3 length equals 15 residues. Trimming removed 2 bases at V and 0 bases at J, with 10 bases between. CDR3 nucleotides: TGTGCCAGCAGTTACGAGGGATCTGCTAACTATGGCTACACCTTC. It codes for CASSYEGSANYGYTF.

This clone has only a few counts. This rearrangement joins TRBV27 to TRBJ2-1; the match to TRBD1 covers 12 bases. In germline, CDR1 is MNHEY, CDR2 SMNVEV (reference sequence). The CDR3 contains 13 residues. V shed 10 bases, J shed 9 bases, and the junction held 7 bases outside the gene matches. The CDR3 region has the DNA TGTGCCACCACCGGGACAGGGGGCAGTGAGCAGTTCTTC. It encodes CATTGTGGSEQFF.

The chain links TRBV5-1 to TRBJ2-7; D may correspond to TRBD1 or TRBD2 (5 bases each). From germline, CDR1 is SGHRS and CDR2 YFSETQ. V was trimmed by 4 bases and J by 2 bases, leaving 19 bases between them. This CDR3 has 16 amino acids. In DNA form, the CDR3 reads TGCGCCAGCAGCCTCGGCGTGGGGGTAATCCCCTACGAGCAGTACTTC. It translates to CASSLGVGVIPYEQYF.

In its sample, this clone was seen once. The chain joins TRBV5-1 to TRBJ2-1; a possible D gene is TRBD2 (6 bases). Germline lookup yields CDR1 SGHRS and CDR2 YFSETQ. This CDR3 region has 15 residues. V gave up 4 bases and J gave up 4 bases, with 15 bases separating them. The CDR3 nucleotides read TGCGCCAGCAGCCCGCGGGAACCCGAATACAATGAGCAGTTCTTC. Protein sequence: CASSPREPEYNEQFF.

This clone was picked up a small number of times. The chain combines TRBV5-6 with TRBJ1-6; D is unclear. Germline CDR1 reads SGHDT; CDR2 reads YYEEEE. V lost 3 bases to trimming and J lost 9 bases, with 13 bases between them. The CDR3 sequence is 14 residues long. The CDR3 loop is CASSSGQLSSPLHF. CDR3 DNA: TGTGCCAGCAGCTCCGGGCAACTAAGTTCACCCCTCCACTTT.

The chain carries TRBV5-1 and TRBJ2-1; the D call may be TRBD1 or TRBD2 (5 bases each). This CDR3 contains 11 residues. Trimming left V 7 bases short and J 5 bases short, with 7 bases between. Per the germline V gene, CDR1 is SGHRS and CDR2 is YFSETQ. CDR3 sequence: CASGGDNEQFF. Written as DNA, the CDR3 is TGCGCCAGCGGGGGTGACAATGAGCAGTTCTTC.

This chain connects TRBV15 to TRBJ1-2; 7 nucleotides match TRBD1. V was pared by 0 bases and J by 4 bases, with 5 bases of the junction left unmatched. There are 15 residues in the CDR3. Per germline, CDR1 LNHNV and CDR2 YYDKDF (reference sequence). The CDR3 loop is CATSRDRAGGYGYTF. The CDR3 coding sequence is TGTGCCACCAGCAGAGATCGGGCAGGGGGCTATGGCTACACCTTC.

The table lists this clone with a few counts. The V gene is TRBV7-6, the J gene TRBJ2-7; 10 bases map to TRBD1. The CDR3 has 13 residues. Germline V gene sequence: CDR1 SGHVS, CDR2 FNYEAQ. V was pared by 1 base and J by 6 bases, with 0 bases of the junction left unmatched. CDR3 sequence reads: CASSLGTGGEQYF. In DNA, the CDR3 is TGTGCCAGCAGCTTAGGGACAGGGGGCGAGCAGTACTTC.

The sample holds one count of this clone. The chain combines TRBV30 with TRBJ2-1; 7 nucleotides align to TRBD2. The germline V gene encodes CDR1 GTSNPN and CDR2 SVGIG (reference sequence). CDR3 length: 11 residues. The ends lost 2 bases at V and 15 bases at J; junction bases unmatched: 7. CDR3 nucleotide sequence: TGTGCCTGGAGTTGGGCGGGAGCCTGGTTCTTC. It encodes CAWSWAGAWFF.

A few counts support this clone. Here the CDR3 DNA reads TGTGCCAGCAGCTTACGGGGGGCAGACACTGAAGCTTTCTTT. Amino acid sequence: CASSLRGADTEAFF. The chain employs TRBV9 and TRBJ1-1, with D possibly matching TRBD1 (6 bases). This CDR3 spans 14 amino acids. V lost 4 bases and J lost 3, with 13 bases in between. From germline, CDR1 is SGDLS and CDR2 YYNGEE.

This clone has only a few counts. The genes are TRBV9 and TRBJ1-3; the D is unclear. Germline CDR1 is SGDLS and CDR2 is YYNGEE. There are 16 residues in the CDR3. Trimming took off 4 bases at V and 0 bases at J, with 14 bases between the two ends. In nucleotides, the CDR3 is TGTGCCAGCAGCCCTAGCACTGGGATCTCTGGAAACACCATATATTTT. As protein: CASSPSTGISGNTIYF.